These 15 T cell receptor beta chains came from one sample sequenced in a study of cytomegalovirus exposure and HLA in healthy donors. Amplification used 60 Vbeta primers and 13 Jbeta primers. Assay: immunoSEQ multiplex PCR; the TCRdb copy retains only in-frame clones and omits some. The sample holds around 190,000 clones, 78% seen once. Sequenced material: PBMCs. The source of these receptors is a female donor in good health and CMV-seronegative.

The chain couples TRBV5-1 to TRBJ2-1; possible D gene TRBD2, 6 bases. The germline V gene has CDR1 SGHRS and CDR2 YFSETQ. V gave up 0 bases and J gave up 0 bases, with 10 bases separating them. The CDR3 consists of 16 residues. The CDR3 protein is CASSLAAGSSYNEQFF. In nucleotides, the CDR3 is TGCGCCAGCAGCTTGGCGGCGGGGAGCTCCTACAATGAGCAGTTCTTC.

The J gene is TRBJ2-7, the V gene TRBV2; tentative D call: TRBD1 (5 bases). The CDR3 has 15 residues. CDR1 is SNHLY, CDR2 FYNNEI, per germline. With 2 bases removed from V and 2 bases from J, the gap between germline ends came to 13 bases. The CDR3 DNA reads TGTGCCAGCAGTGAATGGGCAGGGAAAACCTACGAGCAGTACTTC. Encoded protein: CASSEWAGKTYEQYF.

The V call is TRBV5-4, the J call TRBJ2-2; TRBD2 matches at 13 bases. The CDR3 consists of 16 residues. The germline V gene has CDR1 SGHNT and CDR2 YYREEE (reference sequence). Unmatched junction bases numbered 4, after V lost 4 bases and J lost 4 bases. The CDR3 loop reads CASSGTSGRATGELFF. Here the CDR3 DNA reads TGTGCCAGCAGCGGTACTAGCGGGAGGGCCACCGGGGAGCTGTTTTTT.

With regard to this clone: Other DNA sequences within the sample encode an identical CDR3. The chain carries TRBV7-9 and TRBJ2-2; D is unclear. Germline V gene sequence: CDR1 SEHNR, CDR2 FQNEAQ (reference sequence). The ends were cut back, 5 bases at V and 1 base at J, with 5 bases in the middle. This CDR3 contains 13 residues. The CDR3, as DNA: TGTGCCAGCAGCCGAGAGAACACCGGGGAGCTGTTTTTT. Translating gives CASSRENTGELFF.

The rearrangement uses TRBV7-2 and TRBJ2-7, with D perhaps matching TRBD2 (7 bases). This CDR3 contains 12 residues. Trimming removed 5 bases from V and 6 bases from J, with 11 bases in between. Germline V gene lookup returns CDR1 SGHTA and CDR2 FQGNSA. The CDR3 region is CASSGLGGEQYF. The CDR3 nucleotides are TGTGCCAGCAGCGGACTAGGGGGCGAGCAGTACTTC.

This chain connects TRBV4-3 to TRBJ1-2; D ambiguous. CDR1 is LGHNA, CDR2 YSLEER, per germline. Trimming took 0 bases from V and 0 from J, leaving 17 bases between them. This CDR3 is 18 amino acids long. Here the CDR3 DNA reads TGCGCCAGCAGCCAAGATCTTCTTCAGGTCCTAACTAACTATGGCTACACCTTC. Its translation is CASSQDLLQVLTNYGYTF.

V is TRBV27 and J is TRBJ1-2; 7 bases agree with TRBD1. Germline V CDR1 and CDR2: MNHEY, SMNVEV (reference sequence). CDR3 size: 12 residues. V lost 9 bases and J lost 4; bases outside the gene matches: 5. DNA of the CDR3: TGTGCCAGTAGGACAGGTCCCTATGGCTACACCTTC. Translated: CASRTGPYGYTF.

A single count supports this clone. The chain couples TRBV28 to TRBJ2-7; perhaps TRBD2 as D (6 bases). The CDR3 spans 13 residues. The ends were cut back, 2 bases at V and 9 bases at J, with 14 bases in the middle. CDR1 MDHEN and CDR2 SYDVKM come from the germline V gene. CDR3 in DNA: TGTGCCAGCAGTTTAACGCGGGGAGGCGGGCAGTACTTC. Protein sequence: CASSLTRGGGQYF.

This chain links TRBV5-1 with TRBJ2-5; 10 bases fit TRBD1. V shed 4 bases and J 4 bases; nucleotides not matched to a gene: 4. Germline V gene lookup returns CDR1 SGHRS and CDR2 YFSETQ. The CDR3 is made up of 14 amino acids. The CDR3 spells CASSPGDRGETQYF. CDR3 DNA: TGCGCCAGCAGCCCTGGGGACAGGGGAGAGACCCAGTACTTC.

The rearrangement links TRBV5-8 to TRBJ1-4, with TRBD1 matching over 8 bases. This CDR3 comprises 15 residues. CDR1 and CDR2 from the germline V gene are SGHTS and YDEGEE. With 0 bases clipped from V and 5 bases from J, the junction kept 3 bases outside the gene matches. CDR3 region: CASSLVGTGNEKLFF. The DNA for the CDR3 is TGTGCCAGCAGCTTGGTGGGGACAGGAAATGAAAAACTGTTTTTT.

Only one count was recorded for this clone. CDR3 DNA: TGTGCCAGCAGCCATCAGAGGCGTTACAATGAGCAGTTCTTC. Its translation: CASSHQRRYNEQFF. The rearrangement joins TRBV13 to TRBJ2-1; unclear D gene. Germline CDR1 and CDR2: PRHDT and FYEKMQ (reference sequence). V shed 5 bases and J shed 4 bases, with 12 bases lying between them. This CDR3 has 14 amino acids.

This clone occurred a few times. The chain recombines TRBV6-5 with TRBJ1-2; 7 nucleotides match TRBD1. V dropped 7 bases and J dropped 3; count of bases not matched to a gene: 11. The germline V gene has CDR1 MNHEY and CDR2 SVGAGI. The CDR3 extends over 15 amino acids. The CDR3 DNA reads as TGTGCCAGCACGATTTCGCCGGGACAGCACTATGGCTACACCTTC. Translation gives CASTISPGQHYGYTF.

The V call is TRBV27, the J call TRBJ1-1; a weak D match, TRBD1 (6 bases). Germline V lookup: CDR1 MNHEY, CDR2 SMNVEV (reference sequence). The CDR3 loop spans 15 amino acids. The V end lost 5 bases, the J end lost 4 bases, and 17 bases lay between the germline ends. The CDR3 loop is CASSPPGGAGTEAFF. CDR3 nucleotide sequence: TGTGCCAGCAGTCCCCCGGGGGGCGCGGGCACTGAAGCTTTCTTT.

The chain is built from TRBV28 and TRBJ2-7; 9 nucleotides line up with TRBD2. The V and J ends lost 4 bases and 3 bases, in that order; junction bases with no gene match: 13. CDR1 MDHEN and CDR2 SYDVKM come from the germline V gene. This CDR3 contains 17 residues. The CDR3 DNA reads TGTGCCAGCAGTTGGTCCTTCCTAGCGGGACGGAGCTACGAGCAGTACTTC. Translation: CASSWSFLAGRSYEQYF. The entire variable domain, with the rest obtained from reference TRBV28 and TRBJ2-7, is as follows: DVKVTQSSRYLVKRTGEKVFLECVQDMDHENMFWYRQDPGLGLRLIYFSYDVKMKEKGDIPEGYSVSREKKERFSLILESASTNQTSMYLCASSWSFLAGRSYEQYFGPGTRLTVT.

This clone was seen a single time. The chain has TRBV28 and TRBJ2-3, with D possibly being TRBD2 (6 bases). This CDR3 spans 18 amino acids. V was pared by 1 base and J by 3 bases, with 20 bases between. Germline V CDR1 and CDR2: MDHEN, SYDVKM. The CDR3 region is CASSLYLRLRGKTDTQYF. The CDR3 bases are TGTGCCAGCAGTTTATACCTTCGCTTGCGGGGAAAGACAGATACGCAGTATTTT. The full variable domain, rest sourced from reference TRBV28 and TRBJ2-3, is DVKVTQSSRYLVKRTGEKVFLECVQDMDHENMFWYRQDPGLGLRLIYFSYDVKMKEKGDIPEGYSVSREKKERFSLILESASTNQTSMYLCASSLYLRLRGKTDTQYFGPGTRLTVL.